What follows are 9 T cell receptor beta chains derived from one specimen sequenced in a study of graft-versus-host responses after intestinal transplantation. Their antigens are not known. The data were produced by immunoSEQ multiplex PCR, yet TCRdb's version contains in-frame clones alone and is incomplete. The sample consists of over 85,000 clones, roughly 93% of them appearing once. Sequenced here: unstimulated CD4+ T cells sorted from spleen or lymph node cells, sampled before transplant. Source of these receptors: a human donor who was the organ donor for an intestinal transplant.

The table lists this clone with a count of one. This sequence joins TRBV30 and TRBJ1-2; weak D call: TRBD1 (5 bases). CDR1 and CDR2 from the germline V gene are GTSNPN and SVGIG (reference sequence). Trimming took 0 bases from V and 3 from J, leaving 11 bases between them. This CDR3 has 14 amino acids. The CDR3 region is CAWSVPGNYYGYTF. The CDR3 coding sequence is TGTGCCTGGAGTGTACCAGGGAACTACTATGGCTACACCTTC.

The CDR3 DNA follows: TGTGCCAGTAGTCGTCCGGGACAGGGTTACGAGCAGTACTTC. Encoded protein: CASSRPGQGYEQYF. The chain uses TRBV19 and TRBJ2-7, with TRBD1 matching 9 bases. CDR3 length equals 14 residues. With V trimmed by 5 bases and J by 4 bases, 6 bases remained unmatched. The germline gives CDR1 LNHDA, CDR2 SQIVND (reference sequence). The full variable domain, with the rest looked up from reference TRBV19 and TRBJ2-7, is DGGITQSPKYLFRKEGQNVTLSCEQNLNHDAMYWYRQDPGQGLRLIYYSQIVNDFQKGDIAEGYSVSREKKESFPLTVTSAQKNPTAFYLCASSRPGQGYEQYFGPGTRLTVT.

The rearrangement links TRBV27 to TRBJ1-6; 7 bases line up with TRBD1. The CDR3 runs 15 residues. Germline V CDR1 and CDR2: MNHEY, SMNVEV (reference sequence). Trimming cost V 4 bases and J 5 bases; bases outside gene matches: 5. The CDR3 spells CASSSRGRDNSPLHF. The CDR3 DNA follows: TGTGCCAGCAGTTCGAGGGGGCGCGATAATTCACCCCTCCACTTT.

The chain recombines TRBV7-2 with TRBJ1-2; TRBD1 matches at 8 bases. With V trimmed by 1 base and J by 4 bases, 8 bases remained unmatched. Germline V gene lookup returns CDR1 SGHTA and CDR2 FQGNSA. The CDR3 sequence is 16 residues long. The CDR3: CASSLGGQGGSYGYTF. The CDR3 coding sequence is TGTGCCAGCAGCTTAGGAGGACAGGGAGGAAGCTATGGCTACACCTTC.

The chain is built from TRBV28 and TRBJ2-7; 9 bases match TRBD1. Germline loops: CDR1 MDHEN, CDR2 SYDVKM. J lost 3 bases, V lost 3 bases, and 3 bases had no gene match. This CDR3 has 14 amino acids. The CDR3 DNA sequence: TGTGCCAGCAGTTTCTGGGGACAGGGCTACGAGCAGTACTTC. It translates to CASSFWGQGYEQYF.

The chain is built from TRBV5-1 and TRBJ2-2; the match to TRBD1 covers 9 bases. Trimming removed 0 bases from V and 6 bases from J; junction bases left unmatched: 3. The CDR3 runs to 15 residues. The germline CDR1 and CDR2 sequences are SGHRS and YFSETQ. For the CDR3, the DNA is TGCGCCAGCAGCTTGGTCGGGACAGGGTCCGGGGAGCTGTTTTTT. Translating gives CASSLVGTGSGELFF.

This clone was recorded only once. The genes are TRBV28 and TRBJ2-5; D is possibly TRBD2 (6 bases). This CDR3 comprises 11 residues. V lost 6 bases and J 11 bases, leaving 13 bases between the germline ends. Germline V gene data show CDR1 as MDHEN and CDR2 as SYDVKM. The CDR3 bases are TGTGCCAGCAGCGGGTCGGGGGAGCAGTACTTC. This gives the protein CASSGSGEQYF.

As DNA, the CDR3 is TGTGCCTGGTCGACAGGGTCGAGCTATGGCTACACCTTC. This encodes CAWSTGSSYGYTF. This chain connects TRBV30 to TRBJ1-2; 7 nucleotides line up with TRBD1. With V trimmed by 5 bases and J by 4 bases, 7 bases remained unmatched. CDR1 GTSNPN and CDR2 SVGIG come from the germline V gene (reference sequence). The CDR3 covers 13 residues.

This clone was counted once. This sequence joins TRBV2 and TRBJ2-1; 10 bases fit TRBD2. Trimming took 6 bases from V and 12 from J; bases not matched to a gene: 8. Per the germline V gene, CDR1 is SNHLY and CDR2 is FYNNEI. This CDR3 is 13 amino acids long. The CDR3 coding sequence is TGTGCCAGCAGGTCGAGCGGGGGGGCCGGGCAGTTCTTC. This translates into CASRSSGGAGQFF.